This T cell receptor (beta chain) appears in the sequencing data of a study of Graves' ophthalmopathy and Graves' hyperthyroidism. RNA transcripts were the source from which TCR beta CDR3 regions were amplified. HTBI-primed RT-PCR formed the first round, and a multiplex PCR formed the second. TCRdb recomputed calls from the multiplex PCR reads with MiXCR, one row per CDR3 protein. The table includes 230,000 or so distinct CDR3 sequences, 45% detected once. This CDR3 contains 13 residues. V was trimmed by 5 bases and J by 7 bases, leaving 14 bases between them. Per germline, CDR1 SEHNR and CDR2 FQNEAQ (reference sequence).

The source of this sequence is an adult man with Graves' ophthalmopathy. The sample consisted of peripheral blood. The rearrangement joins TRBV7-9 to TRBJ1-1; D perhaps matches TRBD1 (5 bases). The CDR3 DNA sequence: TGTGCCAGCAGCCCACAGGCTGGAAATGAAGCTTTCTTT. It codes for CASSPQAGNEAFF.